A single sample is the source of the 7 T cell receptor beta chains below, sequenced in a study of blood T cells in healthy people across ages. A second about 7 to 11 cycle PCR used barcoded and J-beta primers. Using its own MiXCR run on the 5' RACE reads, TCRdb lists one record per CDR3 protein. The sample has under 2,000,000 distinct CDR3 sequences; just under 50% are singletons. Specimen: blood. The receptors here all came from a middle-aged woman in good health.

The chain has TRBV24-1 and TRBJ1-1, with 7 positions matching TRBD1. CDR3 length: 15 amino acids. The ends lost 2 bases at V and 1 base at J; junction bases unmatched: 3. Germline values: CDR1 KGHDR, CDR2 SFDVKD. The CDR3 loop is CATSDSGGKNTEAFF. The CDR3 DNA follows: TGTGCCACCAGTGATTCAGGGGGGAAGAACACTGAAGCTTTCTTT.

This chain uses TRBV27 with TRBJ2-7, with D perhaps TRBD1 (5 bases). V was pared by 5 bases and J by 10 bases, with 18 bases between. CDR1 is MNHEY, CDR2 SMNVEV, per germline (reference sequence). The CDR3 runs 13 residues. DNA for the CDR3: TGTGCCAGCAGTGTAAGGGCAGGGTTCGTACAGTACTTC. Translation: CASSVRAGFVQYF.

Remarks on this clonotype: Compared with germline, one end of the junction differs, possibly owing to a read error. The chain couples TRBV4-2 to TRBJ2-1; 9 bases are a match to TRBD2. The germline V gene has CDR1 LGHNA and CDR2 YNFKEQ. This CDR3 is built from 18 residues. CDR3 region: CASSQDRSGGLGYNGQFF. CDR3 sequence (DNA): TGTGCCAGCAGCCAAGATCGGAGCGGGGGGCTCGGGTACAATGGGCAGTTCTTC.

The rearrangement joins TRBV20-1 to TRBJ1-1; the D gene is possibly TRBD1 (5 bases). CDR1 and CDR2 from the germline V gene are DFQATT and SNEGSKA (reference sequence). Trimming stripped 5 bases from V and 0 bases from J, with 16 bases between. The CDR3 is made up of 15 amino acids. The CDR3 loop is CSAGTDELMNTEAFF. The CDR3 nucleotides read TGCAGTGCTGGGACGGACGAATTAATGAACACTGAAGCTTTCTTT.

Notes on this clonotype: Germline is not matched at one junction end, which may reflect a read error. V usage is TRBV12-3 or TRBV12-4 and J usage is TRBJ2-1, with 8 nucleotides matching TRBD2. The CDR3 has 16 residues. The CDR3, as DNA: TGTGTCAGCAGTTTAATGTTGGCGGGGGGACAAAATGAGCAGTTCTTC. It encodes CVSSLMLAGGQNEQFF.

The gene calls are TRBV6-2 or TRBV6-3 and TRBJ1-4, with D maybe TRBD1 (5 bases). Germline-derived CDR1 and CDR2 are MNHEY and SVGEGT. The CDR3 is 16 amino acids. V was clipped by 6 bases and J by 6 bases, with 20 bases between them. This chain's CDR3 is CASRTRAGKVDEKLFF. In nucleotides, the CDR3 is TGTGCCAGCAGAACTCGTGCAGGGAAGGTGGATGAAAAACTGTTTTTT.

The CDR3 loop is CSVHTGTDTQYF. In DNA, the CDR3 is TGCAGCGTCCACACAGGCACAGATACGCAGTATTTT. The chain couples TRBV29-1 to TRBJ2-3; D is unclear. Germline assignment: CDR1 SQVTM and CDR2 ANQGSEA. This CDR3 region has 12 residues. Deletions cut 6 bases from V and 1 base from J, with 8 bases between.